This TCR beta chain was captured in a study of shared clonotypes between healthy human individuals (dated by TCRdb to 2020 to 2021). At the level of the whole study: The cohort included three men and two women between 18 and 49 years of age. For each donor, CD4 naive and CD4 memory were each given three plates, CD8 naive was given two plates, and CD8 memory was given one plate. To estimate repertoire size and how much clonotype sharing occurs between individuals, the study deeply sequenced the blood TCR repertoires of several healthy adults. Libraries were prepared and TCR repertoires were sequenced by different laboratories using diverse techniques, in order to increase sequencing depth and limit assay-specific biases. Each donor's leukapheresis produced roughly between roughly 0.94 and 9.5 billion PBMCs. The full study reports these points: Estimated clonotype richness was generally larger for naive than for memory subsets. The small number of donors limited the genetic and exposure-history diversity represented. Sampling was restricted to blood, and TCR repertoires in tissues likely differ from the TCR repertoires found in blood. Incomplete sequencing was indicated by rarefaction of sorted-subset datasets, despite the large sequencing depth. Compared with non-shared clonotypes, the clonotypes found in all four sorted-subset donors had higher generation probabilities. Pairwise subsampling led to the expectation that sequencing depth would affect the degree of clonotype sharing among donors. When a handful of donors were compared, the shared fraction of clonotypes was around 5% for naive CD4, approximately 3.5% for naive CD8, 2% to 2.5% for memory CD4, and about 0.36% for memory CD8.

Healthy HIV-negative adults with no recently reported acute infections or vaccinations were included as donors. All donors were Caucasian adults living in Nashville, Tennessee, USA. CD8 memory samples combined magnetically selected CD45RO+ cells with CCR7-negative CD45RA+ effector memory (TemRA) cells. After blood collection by leukapheresis, PBMCs were isolated using Ficoll-Histopaque density gradient centrifugation and then cryopreserved in the vapor phase of liquid nitrogen. Analytical flow cytometry was used to check the purity and quantity of every magnetically sorted T cell population. Genomic DNA was isolated from every sorted fraction and measured by UV absorbance on a Nanodrop 2000c. Using the deep immunoSEQ assay, multiplex PCR amplified TCR CDR3 regions from genomic DNA. Extracted genomic DNA from each cell subset was distributed evenly across all wells of several immunoSEQ 96-well plates, and each plate was treated as a replicate. For sorted subsets, 200 ng of genomic DNA, equivalent to 30,000 or so T cell genomes, went into each replicate PCR. Purified libraries were measured with a Qubit 3.0 fluorometer, size-checked on a Bioanalyzer 2100, and measured again with the KAPA Library Quantification kit. A separate single-read 150-cycle Illumina NextSeq 550 flow cell was used to sequence each immunoSEQ 96-well plate. The published analysis was carried out like this. Because the immunoSEQ output included only junctional sequences and no quality scores, the filtering could not be the same as the filtering used for full-length reads. Sequences were annotated with PyIR, a Python wrapper for IgBLAST v1.9, and V/J genes and CDR3 were assigned using IMGT germline references. Reads were filtered out if the reads had weak V/J assignments (E-value above 1e-6), no CDR3, stop codons, out-of-frame junctions, or ambiguous translated residues. V3J clonotypes were defined as sequences sharing an identical inferred V gene, J gene, and CDR3 amino acid sequence. Percentage overlap between repertoires was computed as shared unique clonotypes divided by the size of the smaller repertoire. RTK rarefaction, the Chao1 estimator, and Recon v2.1 estimates of unobserved clonotypes were used to assess repertoire richness. OLGA was used to compute generation probabilities for all TCRbeta clonotypes that the gDNA method yielded from a handful of donors. Not all clones reach the TCRdb copy of this immuneACCESS table, which keeps in-frame sequences only. Checked studies attribute under half of the gap to unresolved V genes and leave the rest unexplained. V and J calls and clone size are those listed in that table; D and trimming were worked out from the DNA. For this sample the table gives 100,000 to 130,000 clones, of which 68% were detected only once. 24% of the sample is held by the ten biggest clonotypes.

Regarding this clone: This clone's antigen is unknown. Base qualities are missing; no much larger clone stands one base away.

Relative to germline, V is 5 bases shorter and J is 5 bases shorter, with 16 bases between their ends. From its cysteine to its phenylalanine, the CDR3 spans 15 amino acids. Just CDR3 DNA is preserved here, 45 bases in frame from base 1. From the germline V gene, CDR1 is MGHDK and CDR2 is SYGVNS. Sequencing was performed on memory CD8+ T cells sorted from blood. The cell subset or site label here, explained by the study, means: CD45RO+ cells pooled with CCR7-negative TemRA cells. This TCR derives from a woman between 25 and 40 years old in good health. The chain is encoded by TRBV25-1 joined to TRBJ2-1; tentative D gene TRBD1, with 6 bases matching. The CDR3 is CASSPLGAGDNEQFF. The nucleotides read TGTGCCAGCAGTCCCCTAGGGGCAGGGGACAATGAGCAGTTCTTC.